This record covers a single TCR beta chain. 13 Jbeta primers and 60 Vbeta primers were used for the PCR. As processed by the authors: Later reanalysis found 80 million or so unique TCR beta chains, around 10 million of them shared. Repertoires were generated with immunoSEQ multiplex PCR, while TCRdb's copy carries only in-frame clones and drops some. V, J and clone size were drawn from that table, and D and trimming were deduced from the DNA. The profile shows hundreds of thousands of clones, about 80% of them singletons. This record belongs to a study of cytomegalovirus exposure and HLA in healthy donors. This CDR3 is built from 17 residues. Germline CDR1 is SNHLY and CDR2 is FYNNEI. Germline trimming cut 3 bases from V and 6 bases from J; bases unmatched to any gene: 10.

The sequenced sample was PBMCs. V is TRBV2 and J is TRBJ1-5, with TRBD1 identical over 11 bases. The sequence was obtained from an older woman in good health and CMV-seropositive. In DNA, the CDR3 is TGTGCCAGCAGTGACCCTGGGACAGGGGGTTGGGCTCAGCCCCAGCATTTT. This sequence encodes CASSDPGTGGWAQPQHF.